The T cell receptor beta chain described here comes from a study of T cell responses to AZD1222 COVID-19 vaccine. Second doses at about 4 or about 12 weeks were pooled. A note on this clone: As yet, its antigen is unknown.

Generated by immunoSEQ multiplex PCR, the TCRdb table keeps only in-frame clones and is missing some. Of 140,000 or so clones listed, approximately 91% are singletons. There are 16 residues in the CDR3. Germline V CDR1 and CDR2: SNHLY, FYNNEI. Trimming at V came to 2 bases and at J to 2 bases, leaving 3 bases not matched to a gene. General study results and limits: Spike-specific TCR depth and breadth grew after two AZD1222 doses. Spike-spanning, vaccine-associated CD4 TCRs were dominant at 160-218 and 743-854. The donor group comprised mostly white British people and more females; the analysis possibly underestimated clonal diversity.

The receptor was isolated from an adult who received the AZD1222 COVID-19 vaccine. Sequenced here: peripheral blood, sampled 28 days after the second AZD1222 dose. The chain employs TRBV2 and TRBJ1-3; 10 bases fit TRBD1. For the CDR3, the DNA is TGTGCCAGCAGTGAACAGGGGACAGGGGCTGGAAACACCATATATTTT. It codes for CASSEQGTGAGNTIYF.